These 14 T cell receptor beta chains were sequenced from one sample in a study of shared clonotypes between healthy human individuals. Here immunoSEQ multiplex PCR was the method, and the copy in TCRdb shows in-frame clones only, minus some. The sample holds 450,000 to 650,000 clones, roughly 79% seen once. The source material was PBMCs. All receptors derive from a woman aged 40 to 50 in good health. Some clones in this sample may be carry-over from other donors' samples.

This chain links TRBV9 with TRBJ2-3; perhaps TRBD2 as D (6 bases). Germline CDR1 and CDR2: SGDLS and YYNGEE. V lost 3 bases and J lost 10, with 24 bases in between. This CDR3 comprises 16 residues. The CDR3 here is CASSEGILEVGSAQYF. In DNA, the CDR3 is TGTGCCAGCAGCGAGGGGATTCTAGAAGTCGGGAGCGCGCAGTATTTT.

This clone has a single count. The chain has TRBV4-2 and TRBJ2-1, with D unclear. The CDR3 totals 17 residues. Germline V CDR1 and CDR2: LGHNA, YNFKEQ. Between the trimmed V and J ends, which lost 0 bases and 0 bases, there was a span of 12 bases. The CDR3 spells CASSQDTAYSSYNEQFF. For the CDR3, the DNA is TGTGCCAGCAGCCAAGATACGGCGTATAGCTCCTACAATGAGCAGTTCTTC.

This chain links TRBV5-4 with TRBJ1-5; D might be TRBD1 (5 bases). V lost 4 bases, J lost 4 bases, and 12 bases lay in between. CDR1 SGHNT and CDR2 YYREEE come from the germline V gene (reference sequence). This CDR3 region has 14 residues. CDR3 residues: CASSRAGENQPQHF. CDR3 DNA sequence: TGTGCCAGCAGCCGGGCGGGGGAAAATCAGCCCCAGCATTTT.

The rearrangement uses TRBV5-1 and TRBJ2-7, with D tentatively TRBD1 (6 bases). CDR1 is SGHRS and CDR2 is YFSETQ in the germline V gene. This CDR3 comprises 14 residues. The V end was cut by 4 bases, the J end by 4 bases, with 15 bases between. CDR3 residues: CASSGGQWAYEQYF. The CDR3 nucleotides read TGCGCCAGCAGCGGCGGACAGTGGGCTTACGAGCAGTACTTC.

As concerns this clone: This sequence may be a read error, since a much larger clone differs from it by one base. The same CDR3 can be traced to other DNA sequences in this sample. The chain has TRBV7-2 and TRBJ2-2; D ambiguous. In germline, CDR1 is SGHTA, CDR2 FQGNSA. The CDR3 is 14 amino acids. Between the trimmed V and J ends, which lost 1 base and 1 base, there was a span of 4 bases. CDR3 sequence (DNA): TGTGCCAGCAGCTTAGGTCAGAACACCGGGGAGCTGTTTTTT. The encoded protein is CASSLGQNTGELFF.

The chain joins TRBV29-1 to TRBJ2-3; a possible D gene is TRBD1 (5 bases). Trimming cost V 6 bases and J 1 base, with 8 bases left between them. This CDR3 comprises 12 residues. Germline values: CDR1 SQVTM, CDR2 ANQGSEA. CDR3 sequence: CSVGARTDTQYF. The CDR3 coding sequence is TGCAGCGTAGGGGCACGCACAGATACGCAGTATTTT.

A few counts support this clone. The genes are TRBV4-1 and TRBJ2-5; D tentatively fits TRBD1 or TRBD2 (5 bases each). This CDR3 spans 16 amino acids. The germline gives CDR1 MGHRA, CDR2 YSYEKL. The V gene lost 3 bases and the J gene lost 4 bases, with 18 bases spanning the gap. Here the CDR3 reads CASSHTPDAGGETQYF. The CDR3 DNA reads TGCGCCAGCAGCCATACTCCCGACGCTGGGGGAGAGACCCAGTACTTC.

The V gene is TRBV5-4, the J gene TRBJ2-1; TRBD1 aligns across 7 bases. With 2 bases clipped from V and 10 bases from J, the junction kept 6 bases outside the gene matches. CDR3 size: 13 residues. Germline assignment: CDR1 SGHNT and CDR2 YYREEE (reference sequence). The CDR3 is CASSFPQGEEQFF. Written as DNA, the CDR3 is TGTGCCAGCAGCTTTCCCCAGGGGGAAGAGCAGTTCTTC.

The CDR3 here is CASSVRRSNSPLHF. The CDR3 DNA sequence: TGTGCCAGCAGTGTCCGGCGGTCTAATTCACCCCTCCACTTT. This sequence joins TRBV25-1 and TRBJ1-6; no firm D call. CDR1 is MGHDK, CDR2 SYGVNS, per germline. Trimming pared 4 bases from V and 6 bases from J, leaving 10 bases between. The CDR3 totals 14 residues.

The chain links TRBV28 to TRBJ2-4, with 10 bases lining up with TRBD1. The V gene end was trimmed by 6 bases and the J gene end by 0 bases; junction bases not matched to a gene: 5. The length of the CDR3 is 16 residues. Germline assignment: CDR1 MDHEN and CDR2 SYDVKM. The CDR3 loop is CASSDRGPVAKNIQYF. CDR3 sequence (DNA): TGTGCCAGCAGCGACAGGGGGCCCGTAGCCAAAAACATTCAGTACTTC. Drawing the rest from reference TRBV28 and TRBJ2-4, the complete variable domain is DVKVTQSSRYLVKRTGEKVFLECVQDMDHENMFWYRQDPGLGLRLIYFSYDVKMKEKGDIPEGYSVSREKKERFSLILESASTNQTSMYLCASSDRGPVAKNIQYFGAGTRLSVL.

This clone was recorded a few times. V usage is TRBV29-1 and J usage is TRBJ1-1; D is undetermined. Trimming removed 6 bases from V and 2 bases from J, with 10 bases in between. The CDR3 length is 12 residues. Germline V gives CDR1 SQVTM, CDR2 ANQGSEA. The CDR3: CSVRSGNTEAFF. The DNA for the CDR3 is TGCAGCGTGAGAAGTGGCAACACTGAAGCTTTCTTT.

V is TRBV5-6 and J is TRBJ2-7; 7 bases map to TRBD1. The V gene end was trimmed by 1 base and the J gene end by 6 bases; junction bases not matched to a gene: 7. CDR1 is SGHDT and CDR2 is YYEEEE in the germline V gene. CDR3 length equals 14 residues. DNA of the CDR3: TGTGCCAGCAGCTTGCGAGTAGGGGGCCTCGAGCAGTACTTC. Residues: CASSLRVGGLEQYF.

In the case of this clone: A far larger clone is a single base away, which makes a read error likely. The same CDR3 is also encoded by other DNA sequences in this sample. V is TRBV19 and J is TRBJ1-1; TRBD1 matches 9 bases. Trimming took 6 bases from V and 8 from J; bases not matched to a gene: 10. In germline, CDR1 is LNHDA, CDR2 SQIVND (reference sequence). The CDR3 sequence is 14 residues long. CDR3 sequence reads: CASRRGRDREEAFF. CDR3 bases: TGTGCCAGTAGACGGGGGCGGGACAGGGAGGAAGCTTTCTTT.

The rearrangement uses TRBV19 and TRBJ1-1, with a possible D match to TRBD1 (6 bases). Between the trimmed V and J ends, which lost 9 bases and 7 bases, there was a span of 18 bases. Germline V lookup: CDR1 LNHDA, CDR2 SQIVND (reference sequence). The CDR3 contains 13 residues. The CDR3 region is CASRRGTPGEAFF. For the CDR3, the DNA is TGTGCCAGCCGGAGGGGGACGCCTGGTGAAGCTTTCTTT.